These 9 T cell receptor beta chains originate from one sample sequenced in a study of blood T cell repertoires in COVID-19. Sequencing was performed with immunoSEQ multiplex PCR; in TCRdb, only in-frame clones are kept and a portion is missing. The sample has roughly 160,000 clones, around 82% seen once. The sample consisted of peripheral blood. Receptor source: a man aged 18 to 30 with active or convalescent COVID-19.

The genes are TRBV13 and TRBJ1-4; no clear D gene. V dropped 5 bases and J dropped 3 bases, with 13 bases sitting between them. Germline V gene lookup returns CDR1 PRHDT and CDR2 FYEKMQ (reference sequence). The CDR3 totals 15 residues. CDR3 nucleotides: TGTGCCAGCAGCCCGAGGGTCTCGGCTAATGAAAAACTGTTTTTT. Encoded protein: CASSPRVSANEKLFF.

The rearrangement links TRBV24-1 to TRBJ2-1, with D possibly being TRBD1 (5 bases). Trimming took off 0 bases at V and 7 bases at J, with 9 bases between the two ends. Germline CDR1 KGHDR, CDR2 SFDVKD. The CDR3 spans 14 residues. The CDR3: CATSDLHRGNEQFF. The CDR3 nucleotides read TGTGCCACCAGTGATTTGCATAGGGGTAATGAGCAGTTCTTC.

This chain joins TRBV7-2 and TRBJ1-5; D is ambiguous. The length of the CDR3 is 14 residues. In germline, CDR1 is SGHTA, CDR2 FQGNSA. Trimming left V 1 base short and J 6 bases short, with 10 bases between. CDR3 coding DNA: TGTGCCAGCAGCTTAGATGGAGTTTCTCAGCCCCAGCATTTT. It yields the protein CASSLDGVSQPQHF. The variable domain in full, completed from reference TRBV7-2 and TRBJ1-5, reads GAGVSQSPSNKVTEKGKDVELRCDPISGHTALYWYRQSLGQGLEFLIYFQGNSAPDKSGLPSDRFSAERTGGSVSTLTIQRTQQEDSAVYLCASSLDGVSQPQHFGDGTRLSIL.

This chain links TRBV25-1 with TRBJ1-6; TRBD1 aligns across 8 bases. The CDR3 runs 15 residues. J lost 7 bases, V lost 4 bases, and 6 bases had no gene match. Germline assignment: CDR1 MGHDK and CDR2 SYGVNS. The chain's CDR3 is CASSGSDRGNSPLHF. The CDR3 nucleotides are TGTGCCAGCAGTGGATCAGACAGGGGAAATTCACCCCTCCACTTT.

V gene TRBV5-4 combines with J gene TRBJ2-1; D not resolved. Per the germline V gene, CDR1 is SGHNT and CDR2 is YYREEE (reference sequence). The V gene lost 3 bases and the J gene lost 0 bases, with 22 bases spanning the gap. This CDR3 region has 19 residues. CDR3 residues: CASSSWNYGRLSSYNEQFF. For the CDR3, the DNA is TGTGCCAGCAGCTCCTGGAATTATGGCAGGCTCAGCTCCTACAATGAGCAGTTCTTC.

This clone was counted only a few times. Written as DNA, the CDR3 is TGTGCCAGCAGTTCATTACTGGGACAGGGTCTTCGAGGCTACACCTTC. It translates to CASSSLLGQGLRGYTF. V gene TRBV27 combines with J gene TRBJ1-2, with 9 positions matching TRBD1. Germline-derived CDR1 and CDR2 are MNHEY and SMNVEV (reference sequence). The V gene end was trimmed by 4 bases and the J gene end by 8 bases; junction bases not matched to a gene: 14. The CDR3 is made up of 16 amino acids.

The chain recombines TRBV5-1 with TRBJ2-3; 7 positions match TRBD1. The CDR3 contains 15 residues. In germline, CDR1 is SGHRS, CDR2 YFSETQ. Trimming cost V 4 bases and J 2 bases; bases outside gene matches: 7. The CDR3 here is CASSLQGYDTDTQYF. For the CDR3, the DNA is TGCGCCAGCAGCCTACAGGGGTACGACACAGATACGCAGTATTTT.

The chain has TRBV7-9 and TRBJ1-1, with D perhaps TRBD1 (5 bases). Trimming shortened V by 5 bases and J by 4 bases, and 14 bases separated the two germline ends. The CDR3 loop spans 14 amino acids. Germline V gene sequence: CDR1 SEHNR, CDR2 FQNEAQ (reference sequence). The CDR3 nucleotides read TGTGCCAGCAGCCCTGGGTGGGGGGGCACTGAAGCTTTCTTT. Protein sequence: CASSPGWGGTEAFF. Full variable domain (rest looked up from reference TRBV7-9 and TRBJ1-1): DTGVSQNPRHKITKRGQNVTFRCDPISEHNRLYWYRQTLGQGPEFLTYFQNEAQLEKSRLLSDRFSAERPKGSFSTLEIQRTEQGDSAMYLCASSPGWGGTEAFFGQGTRLTVV.

This rearrangement joins TRBV5-1 to TRBJ2-7; 7 nucleotides agree with TRBD1. Germline assignment: CDR1 SGHRS and CDR2 YFSETQ. Unmatched junction bases numbered 3, after V lost 0 bases and J lost 3 bases. The CDR3 has 14 residues. In DNA, the CDR3 is TGCGCCAGCAGCTTGGACAGGGGTGGCTACGAGCAGTACTTC. Its translation: CASSLDRGGYEQYF.